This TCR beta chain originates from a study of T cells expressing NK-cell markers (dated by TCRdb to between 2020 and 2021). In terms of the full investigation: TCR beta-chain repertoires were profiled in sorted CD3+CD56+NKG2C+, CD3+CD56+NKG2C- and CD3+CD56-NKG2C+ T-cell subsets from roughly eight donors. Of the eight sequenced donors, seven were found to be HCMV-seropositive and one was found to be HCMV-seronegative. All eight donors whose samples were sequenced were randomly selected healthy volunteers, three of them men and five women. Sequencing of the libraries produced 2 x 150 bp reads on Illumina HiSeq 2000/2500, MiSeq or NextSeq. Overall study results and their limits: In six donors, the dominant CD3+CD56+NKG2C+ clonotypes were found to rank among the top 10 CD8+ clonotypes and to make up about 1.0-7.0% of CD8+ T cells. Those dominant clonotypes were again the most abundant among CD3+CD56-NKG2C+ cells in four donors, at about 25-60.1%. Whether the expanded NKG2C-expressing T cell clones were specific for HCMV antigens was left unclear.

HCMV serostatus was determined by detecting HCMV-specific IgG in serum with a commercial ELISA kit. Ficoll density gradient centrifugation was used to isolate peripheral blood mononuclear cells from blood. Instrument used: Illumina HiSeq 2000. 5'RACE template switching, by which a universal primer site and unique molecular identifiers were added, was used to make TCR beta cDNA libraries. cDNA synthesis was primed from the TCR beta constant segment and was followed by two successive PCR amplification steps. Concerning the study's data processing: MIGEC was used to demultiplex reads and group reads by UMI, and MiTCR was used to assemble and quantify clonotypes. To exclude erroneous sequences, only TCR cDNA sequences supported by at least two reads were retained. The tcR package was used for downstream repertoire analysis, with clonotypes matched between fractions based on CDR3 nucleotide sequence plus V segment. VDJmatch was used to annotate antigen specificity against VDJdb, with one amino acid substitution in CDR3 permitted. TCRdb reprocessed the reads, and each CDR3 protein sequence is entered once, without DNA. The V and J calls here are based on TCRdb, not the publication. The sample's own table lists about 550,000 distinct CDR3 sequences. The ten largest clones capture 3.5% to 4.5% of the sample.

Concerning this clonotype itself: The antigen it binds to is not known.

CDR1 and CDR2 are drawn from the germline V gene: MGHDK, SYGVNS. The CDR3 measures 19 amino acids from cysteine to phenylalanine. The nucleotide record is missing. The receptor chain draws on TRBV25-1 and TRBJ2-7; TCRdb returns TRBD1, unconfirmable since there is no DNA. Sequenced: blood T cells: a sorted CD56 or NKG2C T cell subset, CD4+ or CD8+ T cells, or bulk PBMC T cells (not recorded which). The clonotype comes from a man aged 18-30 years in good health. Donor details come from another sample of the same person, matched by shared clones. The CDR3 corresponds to CASSEFVSVSGGRAYEQYF.